The 21 T cell receptor beta chains reported below all come from one sample, sequenced in a study of blood T cells in healthy people across ages. Next came a second PCR, run for 7 to 11 cycles, which used a sample-barcoded 5' primer along with a J-beta primer mix. TCRdb reanalysed the 5' RACE reads using MiXCR and keeps one entry per CDR3 protein. The sample yields about 640,000 distinct CDR3 sequences, roughly 53% seen once. Sequenced material: blood. These receptors came from a man aged 60-69 years in good health.

This chain links TRBV5-1 with TRBJ2-3; 8 bases align to TRBD2. The CDR3 spans 17 residues. V lost 4 bases and J lost 1; bases outside the gene matches: 11. From germline, CDR1 is SGHRS and CDR2 YFSETQ. The CDR3 nucleotides read TGCGCCAGCAGCCCCCTTAAGGCTAGCGGGCGCACAGATACGCAGTATTTT. This sequence encodes CASSPLKASGRTDTQYF.

The DNA of the CDR3 is TGCAGTGCTAGTCTTGTCACTAGCGGGGGGAACAATGAGCAGTTCTTC. Translated, it gives CSASLVTSGGNNEQFF. This chain joins TRBV20-1 and TRBJ2-1; 12 bases line up with TRBD2. This CDR3 has 16 amino acids. Trimming took 3 bases from V and 5 from J; bases not matched to a gene: 8. CDR1 and CDR2 from the germline V gene are DFQATT and SNEGSKA (reference sequence).

This chain joins TRBV6-5 and TRBJ2-2; a possible D gene is TRBD2 (6 bases). The ends were cut back, 5 bases at V and 6 bases at J, with 13 bases in the middle. This CDR3 contains 14 residues. The germline V gene encodes CDR1 MNHEY and CDR2 SVGAGI. CDR3 bases: TGTGCCAGCAGTCAGACCCCGGGGGCCGGGGAGCTGTTTTTT. Translation gives CASSQTPGAGELFF.

The chain joins TRBV11-2 to TRBJ2-5; weak D call: TRBD1 (6 bases). CDR3 size: 16 residues. The V gene's germline CDR1 is SGHAT and CDR2 FQNNGV. V lost 2 bases and J 1 base, leaving 14 bases between the germline ends. The DNA for the CDR3 is TGTGCCAGCAGCTTACAGGGGTTCAGGAGCCAAGAGACCCAGTACTTC. Protein product: CASSLQGFRSQETQYF.

The chain joins TRBV29-1 to TRBJ2-1, with 9 bases aligning to TRBD1. CDR1 is SQVTM and CDR2 is ANQGSEA in the germline V gene. Trimming cost V 7 bases and J 4 bases; bases outside gene matches: 8. CDR3 length: 14 amino acids. The CDR3 DNA reads TGCAGCGGAACAGGGGGCGCGGGATACAATGAGCAGTTCTTC. Its translation is CSGTGGAGYNEQFF.

The V gene is TRBV12-3 or TRBV12-4, the J gene TRBJ2-3; TRBD1 is a possible D gene (5 bases). Between the trimmed V and J ends, which lost 7 bases and 1 base, there was a span of 12 bases. The length of the CDR3 is 14 residues. The CDR3 sequence: CASNLDTRTDTQYF. In DNA, the CDR3 is TGTGCCAGCAATCTGGACACACGCACAGATACGCAGTATTTT.

The rearrangement links TRBV7-2 to TRBJ2-3; no reliable D call. This CDR3 comprises 16 residues. V dropped 1 base and J dropped 2 bases, with 13 bases sitting between them. Germline V gene sequence: CDR1 SGHTA, CDR2 FQGNSA. CDR3 in amino acids: CASSLGFGSSTDTQYF. The CDR3 bases are TGTGCCAGCAGCTTAGGGTTCGGGTCCTCCACAGATACGCAGTATTTT.

This clonotype was recorded a few times. This chain links TRBV4-1 with TRBJ1-1; TRBD1 matches at 10 bases. CDR3 length: 15 amino acids. Germline V CDR1 and CDR2: MGHRA, YSYEKL. The V and J ends lost 4 bases and 4 bases, in that order; junction bases with no gene match: 6. Here the CDR3 reads CASSRPGQGSTEAFF. CDR3 DNA: TGCGCCAGCAGCCGCCCGGGACAGGGGTCCACTGAAGCTTTCTTT.

The chain uses TRBV24-1 and TRBJ2-3; D gene ambiguous. The CDR3 has 14 amino acids. V dropped 3 bases and J dropped 3 bases, with 9 bases sitting between them. Germline CDR1 reads KGHDR; CDR2 reads SFDVKD. The CDR3 DNA sequence: TGTGCCACCAGTGATCGTAAATCTACAGATACGCAGTATTTT. Its translation: CATSDRKSTDTQYF.

The V and J genes are TRBV2 and TRBJ2-5, with D perhaps TRBD1 or TRBD2 (5 bases each). This CDR3 region has 13 residues. Looked up from germline, CDR1 is SNHLY and CDR2 is FYNNEI. V was shortened by 7 bases and J by 3 bases, with 12 bases between the two germline ends. CDR3 coding DNA: TGTGCCAGCATGGAGGTCAGGGAAGAGACCCAGTACTTC. This codes for CASMEVREETQYF. Full variable domain (rest looked up from reference TRBV2 and TRBJ2-5): EPEVTQTPSHQVTQMGQEVILRCVPISNHLYFYWYRQILGQKVEFLVSFYNNEISEKSEIFDDQFSVERPDGSNFTLKIRSTKLEDSAMYFCASMEVREETQYFGPGTRLLVL.

The chain carries TRBV24-1 and TRBJ2-3; possibly TRBD1 for D (5 bases). Trimming pared 4 bases from V and 4 bases from J, leaving 11 bases between. The CDR3 is 14 amino acids. Germline-derived CDR1 and CDR2 are KGHDR and SFDVKD. CDR3: CATSDRRAADTQYF. The CDR3 bases are TGTGCCACCAGTGACCGCAGGGCTGCAGATACGCAGTATTTT.

A remark on this clonotype: This may come from a read error, since a much larger clone is one base off. This sequence joins TRBV29-1 and TRBJ1-2; D is unclear. This CDR3 is built from 14 residues. CDR1 is SQVTM and CDR2 is ANQGSEA in the germline V gene. CDR3 bases: TGCAGCATTGAAGATCCGGCTACTAACTATGGCTACACCTTC. Translation gives CSIEDPATNYGYTF.

The rearrangement uses TRBV2 and TRBJ2-3; 12 bases align to TRBD2. CDR1 SNHLY and CDR2 FYNNEI come from the germline V gene. The CDR3 contains 16 residues. The J segment lost 0 bases and the V segment lost 4 bases, leaving 2 bases of the junction unmatched. CDR3 protein: CASSGTSGVSTDTQYF. For the CDR3, the DNA is TGTGCCAGCAGTGGGACTAGCGGGGTGAGCACAGATACGCAGTATTTT.

This chain links TRBV7-9 with TRBJ2-1; perhaps TRBD2 as D (6 bases). The CDR3 has 13 amino acids. Germline lookup yields CDR1 SEHNR and CDR2 FQNEAQ (reference sequence). V lost 1 base and J 8 bases, leaving 9 bases between the germline ends. The CDR3 DNA sequence: TGTGCCAGCAGCTTAGTAGGGGAGGATGAGCAGTTCTTC. Encoded protein: CASSLVGEDEQFF.

The V and J genes are TRBV6-4 and TRBJ2-5, with TRBD1 identical over 9 bases. The CDR3 sequence is 15 residues long. Losses at the gene ends were 6 bases for V and 4 bases for J; bases not matched to a gene: 9. Germline V CDR1 and CDR2: MRHNA, SNTAGT. The CDR3 protein is CASSPQGAAGETQYF. CDR3 sequence (DNA): TGTGCCAGCAGCCCACAGGGGGCGGCCGGAGAGACCCAGTACTTC.

The rearrangement uses TRBV3-1 and TRBJ2-5; D is perhaps TRBD1 or TRBD2 (7 bases each). The CDR3 contains 15 residues. Germline V gives CDR1 LGHDT, CDR2 YNNKEL (reference sequence). Trimming cost V 3 bases and J 1 base, with 12 bases left between them. This chain's CDR3 is CASSQTGRGQETQYF. The CDR3 DNA is TGTGCCAGCAGCCAGACAGGGAGGGGCCAAGAGACCCAGTACTTC.

The chain combines TRBV21-1 with TRBJ1-1. TRBV21-1 is a pseudogene segment. The CDR3 totals 14 residues. CDR3 in amino acids: CASSKAPDNTEAFF. The CDR3 bases are TGTGCCAGCAGCAAAGCGCCAGACAACACTGAAGCTTTCTTT.

The V and J genes are TRBV9 and TRBJ2-1; no clear D. The V gene lost 0 bases and the J gene lost 4 bases, with 11 bases spanning the gap. The CDR3 has 15 residues. The V gene's germline CDR1 is SGDLS and CDR2 YYNGEE. The CDR3 sequence: CASSVGYLGYNEQFF. CDR3 in DNA: TGTGCCAGCAGCGTAGGCTACCTAGGTTACAATGAGCAGTTCTTC.

This chain joins TRBV9 and TRBJ2-2, with D unresolved. The CDR3 covers 15 residues. In germline, CDR1 is SGDLS, CDR2 YYNGEE. Trimming removed 3 bases at V and 8 bases at J, with 17 bases between. The CDR3 nucleotides read TGTGCCAGCAGCGCTATTGATGGTGGGGTGGGGGAGCTGTTTTTT. Translating it yields CASSAIDGGVGELFF.

The V gene is TRBV2, the J gene TRBJ1-2; D is ambiguous. Trimming took off 6 bases at V and 6 bases at J, with 8 bases between the two ends. CDR3 size: 11 residues. Germline CDR1 and CDR2: SNHLY and FYNNEI. CDR3 region: CASSGLHGYTF. CDR3 coding DNA: TGTGCCAGCAGCGGGCTCCATGGCTACACCTTC.

This chain connects TRBV5-1 to TRBJ2-7; D possibly corresponds to TRBD1 (6 bases). The CDR3 has 12 amino acids. The V gene lost 4 bases and the J gene lost 6 bases, with 11 bases spanning the gap. Looked up from germline, CDR1 is SGHRS and CDR2 is YFSETQ. The CDR3 protein is CASSVGGTEQYF. The CDR3 nucleotides read TGCGCCAGCAGCGTTGGGGGCACCGAGCAGTACTTC. The full variable domain, with the rest looked up from reference TRBV5-1 and TRBJ2-7, is KAGVTQTPRYLIKTRGQQVTLSCSPISGHRSVSWYQQTPGQGLQFLFEYFSETQRNKGNFPGRFSGRQFSNSRSEMNVSTLELGDSALYLCASSVGGTEQYFGPGTRLTVT.